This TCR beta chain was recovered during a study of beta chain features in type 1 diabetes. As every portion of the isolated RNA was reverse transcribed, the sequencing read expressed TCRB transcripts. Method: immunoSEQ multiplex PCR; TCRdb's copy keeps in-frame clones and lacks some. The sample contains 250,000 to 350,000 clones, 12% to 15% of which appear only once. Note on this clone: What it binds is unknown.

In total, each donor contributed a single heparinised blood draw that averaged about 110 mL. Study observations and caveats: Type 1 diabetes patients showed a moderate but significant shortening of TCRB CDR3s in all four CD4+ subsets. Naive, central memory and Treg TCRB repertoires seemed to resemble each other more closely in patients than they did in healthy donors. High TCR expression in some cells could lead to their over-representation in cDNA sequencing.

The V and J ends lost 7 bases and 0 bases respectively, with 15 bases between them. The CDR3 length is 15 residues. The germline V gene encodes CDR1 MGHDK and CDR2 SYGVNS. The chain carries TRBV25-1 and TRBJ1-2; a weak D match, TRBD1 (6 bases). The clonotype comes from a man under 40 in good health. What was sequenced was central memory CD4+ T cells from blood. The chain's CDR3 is CASIQSGDTNYGYTF. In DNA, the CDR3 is TGTGCCAGCATCCAAAGCGGGGACACTAACTATGGCTACACCTTC.